These 25 T cell receptor beta chains were sequenced from one sample in a study of cytomegalovirus exposure and HLA in healthy donors. The PCR had 60 Vbeta and 13 Jbeta primers. Assay: immunoSEQ multiplex PCR; the TCRdb copy retains only in-frame clones and omits some. In the table there are 90,000 to 150,000 clones, about 78% of which are singletons. The sample consisted of PBMCs. The receptors stem from a woman aged 40 to 50 in good health and CMV-seropositive.

The rearrangement links TRBV7-2 to TRBJ2-7; the D gene is possibly TRBD2 (7 bases). V lost 4 bases and J lost 4, with 14 bases in between. This CDR3 region has 14 residues. Germline lookup yields CDR1 SGHTA and CDR2 FQGNSA. The DNA for the CDR3 is TGTGCCAGCAGCTACCGAGGGGGGGTTTACGAGCAGTACTTC. Translated: CASSYRGGVYEQYF.

This chain uses TRBV6-1 with TRBJ2-2, with 7 bases that match TRBD1. J lost 3 bases, V lost 4 bases, and 5 bases had no gene match. Looked up from germline, CDR1 is MNHNS and CDR2 is SASEGT. The CDR3 has 15 amino acids. CDR3 DNA: TGTGCCAGCAGTGCGGGACAGTCATACACCGGGGAGCTGTTTTTT. Its translation is CASSAGQSYTGELFF.

The genes are TRBV4-2 and TRBJ2-4; TRBD2 agrees at 13 bases. With V trimmed by 4 bases and J by 3 bases, 3 bases remained unmatched. The germline CDR1 and CDR2 sequences are LGHNA and YNFKEQ. The length of the CDR3 is 16 residues. In DNA form, the CDR3 reads TGTGCCAGCAGCCCCGGGACTAGCGGGGACAAAAACATTCAGTACTTC. This encodes CASSPGTSGDKNIQYF.

This chain joins TRBV7-9 and TRBJ1-6, with TRBD1 matching 7 bases. V was clipped by 3 bases and J by 14 bases; unmatched bases: 10. The CDR3 totals 14 residues. Germline CDR1 is SEHNR and CDR2 is FQNEAQ (reference sequence). CDR3 sequence reads: CASSLAGPGQALHF. The CDR3 DNA reads as TGTGCCAGCAGCTTGGCCGGGCCAGGACAGGCCCTCCACTTT.

The chain joins TRBV7-9 to TRBJ2-7, with 9 nucleotides matching TRBD1. Germline trimming cut 5 bases from V and 5 bases from J; bases unmatched to any gene: 10. Per the germline V gene, CDR1 is SEHNR and CDR2 is FQNEAQ (reference sequence). This CDR3 has 15 residues. CDR3 nucleotide sequence: TGTGCCAGCAGCGATTACAAACAGGGGGCCAACGAGCAGTACTTC. This translates into CASSDYKQGANEQYF.

On this clone: Other DNA sequences of this sample code for an identical CDR3. This chain uses TRBV15 with TRBJ2-7; perhaps TRBD2 as D (6 bases). This CDR3 is built from 15 residues. Trimming left V 1 base short and J 1 base short, with 11 bases between. Germline lookup yields CDR1 LNHNV and CDR2 YYDKDF (reference sequence). The CDR3 loop reads CATSRVGGSSYEQYF. In DNA, the CDR3 is TGTGCCACCAGCAGAGTTGGGGGGTCGTCCTACGAGCAGTACTTC.

This chain links TRBV19 with TRBJ1-2; tentatively, D is TRBD1 (6 bases). V was shortened by 6 bases and J by 3 bases, with 11 bases between the two germline ends. Germline-derived CDR1 and CDR2 are LNHDA and SQIVND (reference sequence). This CDR3 region has 13 residues. CDR3 in DNA: TGTGCCAGTAGGGGGGGGCAGGACTATGGCTACACCTTC. Translation: CASRGGQDYGYTF. The full variable domain, with the rest looked up from reference TRBV19 and TRBJ1-2, is DGGITQSPKYLFRKEGQNVTLSCEQNLNHDAMYWYRQDPGQGLRLIYYSQIVNDFQKGDIAEGYSVSREKKESFPLTVTSAQKNPTAFYLCASRGGQDYGYTFGSGTRLTVV.

V and J are TRBV27 and TRBJ2-7; perhaps TRBD1 as D (6 bases). Germline CDR1 reads MNHEY; CDR2 reads SMNVEV (reference sequence). Trimming took off 6 bases at V and 2 bases at J, with 11 bases between the two ends. This CDR3 is 13 amino acids long. DNA of the CDR3: TGTGCCAGCAGCAGGGACACTGCCTACGAGCAGTACTTC. Translation gives CASSRDTAYEQYF.

The chain has TRBV2 and TRBJ1-2; 7 bases are shared with TRBD1. Trimming removed 5 bases from V and 8 bases from J; junction bases left unmatched: 8. CDR3 length equals 13 residues. CDR1 is SNHLY and CDR2 is FYNNEI in the germline V gene. CDR3: CASSPQGRRGYTF. The CDR3 bases are TGTGCCAGCAGTCCACAGGGGAGGCGAGGCTACACCTTC.

This clone was detected only a few times. The chain has TRBV10-3 and TRBJ2-2; the D gene is possibly TRBD1 (5 bases). The CDR3 is made up of 14 amino acids. Germline assignment: CDR1 ENHRY and CDR2 SYGVKD. V lost 10 bases and J lost 1, with 13 bases in between. The chain's CDR3 is CATLEGVNTGELFF. DNA of the CDR3: TGTGCCACCCTAGAAGGGGTGAACACCGGGGAGCTGTTTTTT.

The rearrangement links TRBV5-8 to TRBJ2-6; 9 bases line up with TRBD1. J gave up 0 bases and V 4 bases, and 5 bases lay outside the gene matches. Per germline, CDR1 SGHTS and CDR2 YDEGEE. This CDR3 contains 17 residues. The DNA for the CDR3 is TGTGCCAGCAGCCCCGACAGGGGGAACTCTGGGGCCAACGTCCTGACTTTC. Encoded protein: CASSPDRGNSGANVLTF.

CDR3 sequence: CASSQDEGARGYTF. The CDR3 nucleotides read TGCGCCAGCAGCCAAGATGAGGGGGCGCGTGGCTACACCTTC. The chain uses TRBV4-3 and TRBJ1-2, with TRBD1 matching 7 bases. V lost 0 bases, J lost 7 bases, and 5 bases stayed unmatched. Per germline, CDR1 LGHNA and CDR2 YSLEER. The CDR3 loop spans 14 amino acids.

This CDR3 reads CASSSDATRGEQYF. In DNA form, the CDR3 reads TGTGCCAGCAGCTCCGATGCCACCAGGGGAGAGCAGTACTTC. V gene TRBV7-3 combines with J gene TRBJ2-7; tentative D call: TRBD1 (6 bases). Trimming took off 4 bases at V and 7 bases at J, with 17 bases between the two ends. CDR1 is SGHTA and CDR2 is FQGTGA in the germline V gene. The CDR3 extends over 14 amino acids.

The V and J genes are TRBV4-3 and TRBJ2-7; no clear D. The CDR3 is 15 amino acids. Germline V gene sequence: CDR1 LGHNA, CDR2 YSLEER. Deletions cut 0 bases from V and 5 bases from J, with 14 bases between. The CDR3 nucleotides are TGCGCCAGCAGCCAAGATTTCCCTCTCCGGGACGAGCAGTACTTC. Encoded protein: CASSQDFPLRDEQYF.

This sequence joins TRBV7-2 and TRBJ1-4; D unresolved. This CDR3 has 13 amino acids. The ends were cut back, 3 bases at V and 5 bases at J, with 7 bases in the middle. CDR1 is SGHTA, CDR2 FQGNSA, per germline. CDR3 protein: CASSLSPNEKLFF. CDR3 coding DNA: TGTGCCAGCAGCTTGAGCCCGAATGAAAAACTGTTTTTT.

This clone was counted between two and nine times. The chain employs TRBV7-2 and TRBJ1-4; TRBD1 is a possible D gene (5 bases). The germline V gene has CDR1 SGHTA and CDR2 FQGNSA. The CDR3 runs 14 residues. The V end was cut by 2 bases, the J end by 3 bases, with 7 bases between. CDR3 region: CASSLQGSNEKLFF. In DNA, the CDR3 is TGTGCCAGCAGCTTACAGGGATCTAATGAAAAACTGTTTTTT.

The chain is built from TRBV18 and TRBJ2-7, with D possibly being TRBD2 (6 bases). CDR1 and CDR2 from the germline V gene are KGHSH and LQKENI. The CDR3 spans 14 residues. V lost 0 bases to trimming and J lost 3 bases, with 9 bases between them. CDR3 sequence (DNA): TGTGCCAGCTCACCACCGGGACTGATCTACGAGCAGTACTTC. The encoded protein is CASSPPGLIYEQYF. Complete variable domain (other parts from reference TRBV18 and TRBJ2-7): NAGVMQNPRHLVRRRGQEARLRCSPMKGHSHVYWYRQLPEEGLKFMVYLQKENIIDESGMPKERFSAEFPKEGPSILRIQQVVRGDSAAYFCASSPPGLIYEQYFGPGTRLTVT.

The chain joins TRBV7-8 to TRBJ1-1; D is possibly TRBD1 (5 bases). The CDR3 totals 11 residues. The ends were cut back, 3 bases at V and 9 bases at J, with 8 bases in the middle. Germline V gives CDR1 SGHVS, CDR2 FQNEAQ. The CDR3, as DNA: TGTGCCAGCAGCTTCGCAGGGAAAGCTTTCTTT. Translation: CASSFAGKAFF.

This clone was counted between two and nine times. The rearrangement uses TRBV5-4 and TRBJ1-4, with 8 bases fitting TRBD1. Germline V gives CDR1 SGHNT, CDR2 YYREEE (reference sequence). Losses at the gene ends were 4 bases for V and 5 bases for J; bases not matched to a gene: 4. This CDR3 is built from 14 residues. As DNA, the CDR3 is TGTGCCAGCAGCCCGGACAGGGCGAATGAAAAACTGTTTTTT. This sequence encodes CASSPDRANEKLFF.

This rearrangement joins TRBV14 to TRBJ2-7, with a possible D match to TRBD1 (6 bases). From germline, CDR1 is SGHDN and CDR2 FVKESK. The V gene lost 0 bases and the J gene lost 2 bases, with 17 bases spanning the gap. This CDR3 is 17 amino acids long. CDR3 amino acids: CASSQDYRVSYPYEQYF. CDR3 sequence (DNA): TGTGCCAGCAGCCAAGATTACAGGGTATCCTACCCCTACGAGCAGTACTTC.

This clone was observed a few times. The rearrangement joins TRBV6-1 to TRBJ1-2; the D gene is possibly TRBD1 (5 bases). Germline assignment: CDR1 MNHNS and CDR2 SASEGT. This CDR3 contains 13 residues. The ends were cut back, 2 bases at V and 7 bases at J, with 11 bases in the middle. CDR3 in amino acids: CASSEFRGSGYTF. The CDR3 nucleotides are TGTGCCAGCAGTGAATTTAGGGGCTCTGGCTACACCTTC.

The gene calls are TRBV9 and TRBJ1-1; 8 nucleotides line up with TRBD1. V shed 0 bases and J 7 bases; nucleotides not matched to a gene: 8. The germline V gene has CDR1 SGDLS and CDR2 YYNGEE. The CDR3 consists of 15 residues. In nucleotides, the CDR3 is TGTGCCAGCAGCGTAGGCTTAGGACAGGGCGTTGAAGCTTTCTTT. Amino acid sequence: CASSVGLGQGVEAFF.

The sample holds a few counts of this clone. The rearrangement uses TRBV7-8 and TRBJ2-1, with 8 bases that match TRBD1. The CDR3 is 16 residues long. Germline V CDR1 and CDR2: SGHVS, FQNEAQ. J lost 7 bases, V lost 5 bases, and 13 bases had no gene match. The chain's CDR3 is CASSLRRTGQRNEQFF. DNA for the CDR3: TGTGCCAGCAGCCTTAGGAGGACAGGGCAAAGGAATGAGCAGTTCTTC. Filled out from reference TRBV7-8 and TRBJ2-1, the complete variable domain reads GAGVSQSPRYKVAKRGQDVALRCDPISGHVSLFWYQQALGQGPEFLTYFQNEAQLDKSGLPSDRFFAERPEGSVSTLKIQRTQQEDSAVYLCASSLRRTGQRNEQFFGPGTRLTVL.

V is TRBV7-2 and J is TRBJ1-2; a possible D gene is TRBD1 (5 bases). Between the trimmed V and J ends, which lost 5 bases and 2 bases, there was a span of 12 bases. CDR3 size: 14 residues. Germline CDR1 and CDR2: SGHTA and FQGNSA. The CDR3 is CASSRSTANYGYTF. The CDR3 DNA reads as TGTGCCAGCAGCCGATCGACAGCGAACTATGGCTACACCTTC. Full variable domain (missing parts from reference TRBV7-2 and TRBJ1-2): GAGVSQSPSNKVTEKGKDVELRCDPISGHTALYWYRQSLGQGLEFLIYFQGNSAPDKSGLPSDRFSAERTGGSVSTLTIQRTQQEDSAVYLCASSRSTANYGYTFGSGTRLTVV.

DNA of the CDR3: TGTGCCAGCAGAGGCCAGGGAAGTGAAAAACTGTTTTTT. Protein: CASRGQGSEKLFF. The chain couples TRBV25-1 to TRBJ1-4; D is perhaps TRBD1 (5 bases). The CDR3 totals 13 residues. The V end was cut by 6 bases, the J end by 7 bases, with 12 bases between. The germline gives CDR1 MGHDK, CDR2 SYGVNS.